This is a list of T cell receptor beta chains from one sample in a study of blood T cells in healthy people across ages. In TCRdb, the 5' RACE reads were re-called with MiXCR into one record per CDR3 protein. The table lists around 1.5 million distinct CDR3 sequences, around 35% of them singletons. The sequencing sample was made of blood. These receptors were taken from a woman aged 30 to 39 in good health. The CDR3 runs from the conserved cysteine through the conserved F or W. The D gene is left open where the match is weak. The size field is filled for only some rows; it gives once, few, many or a size class.

D gene: .; V gene: TRBV20-1; clone size: many; J gene: TRBJ2-7; CDR3 protein: CSARMNAGIHYEQYF; CDR3 DNA: TGCAGTGCCAGAATGAACGCGGGGATACACTACGAGCAGTACTTC
D gene: .; V gene: TRBV7-3; clone size: .; J gene: TRBJ2-4; CDR3 protein: CASSLSQENIQYF; CDR3 DNA: TGTGCCAGCAGCTTAAGCCAAGAAAACATTCAGTACTTC
D gene: TRBD2; V gene: TRBV7-9; clone size: few; J gene: TRBJ2-1; CDR3 protein: CASSWGYGTSVYNEQFF; CDR3 DNA: TGTGCCAGCAGCTGGGGGTATGGGACTAGCGTTTACAATGAGCAGTTCTTC
D gene: .; V gene: TRBV10-3; clone size: many; J gene: TRBJ2-3; CDR3 protein: CAISDSQGTDTQYF; CDR3 DNA: TGTGCCATCAGTGATTCTCAGGGTACAGATACGCAGTATTTT
D gene: TRBD2; V gene: TRBV29-1; clone size: .; J gene: TRBJ2-7; CDR3 protein: CSVEDGASGGFYEQYF; CDR3 DNA: TGCAGCGTTGAAGATGGGGCTAGCGGGGGGTTTTACGAGCAGTACTTC
D gene: .; V gene: TRBV20-1; clone size: .; J gene: TRBJ1-4; CDR3 protein: CSTIGKVKGANEKLFF; CDR3 DNA: TGCAGTACGATAGGGAAGGTGAAGGGGGCTAATGAAAAACTGTTTTTT
D gene: .; V gene: TRBV25-1; clone size: .; J gene: TRBJ2-1; CDR3 protein: CASKTSRGPNEQFF; CDR3 DNA: TGTGCCAGCAAAACTAGCCGTGGGCCCAATGAGCAGTTCTTC
D gene: .; V gene: TRBV5-1; clone size: .; J gene: TRBJ2-7; CDR3 protein: CAGSLFGGFYEQYF; CDR3 DNA: TGCGCCGGCAGCTTGTTCGGCGGCTTCTACGAGCAGTACTTC
D gene: .; V gene: TRBV3-1; clone size: .; J gene: TRBJ1-2; CDR3 protein: CASSQEPSNGYTF; CDR3 DNA: TGTGCCAGCAGCCAAGAACCCAGCAATGGCTACACCTTC
D gene: .; V gene: TRBV20-1; clone size: many; J gene: TRBJ2-1; CDR3 protein: CSASREIYNEQFF; CDR3 DNA: TGCAGTGCTAGCCGGGAGATCTACAATGAGCAGTTCTTC
D gene: TRBD1; V gene: TRBV30; clone size: .; J gene: TRBJ2-5; CDR3 protein: CAWSVPQGAIQETQYF; CDR3 DNA: TGTGCCTGGAGTGTACCGCAGGGGGCTATTCAAGAGACCCAGTACTTC
D gene: .; V gene: TRBV29-1; clone size: few; J gene: TRBJ1-5; CDR3 protein: CSVTTGQGNQPQHF; CDR3 DNA: TGCAGCGTTACCACAGGGCAGGGCAATCAGCCCCAGCATTTT
D gene: .; V gene: TRBV4-2; clone size: few; J gene: TRBJ2-1; CDR3 protein: CASSQEATYNEQFF; CDR3 DNA: TGTGCCAGCAGCCAAGAGGCTACCTACAATGAGCAGTTCTTC
D gene: TRBD2; V gene: TRBV20-1; clone size: once; J gene: TRBJ2-5; CDR3 protein: CSATPGLAKETQYF; CDR3 DNA: TGCAGTGCTACGCCGGGACTAGCGAAAGAGACCCAGTACTTC
D gene: TRBD1; V gene: TRBV20-1; clone size: few; J gene: TRBJ2-4; CDR3 protein: CSAFEGQGRNIQYF; CDR3 DNA: TGCAGTGCTTTCGAAGGACAGGGGAGAAACATTCAGTACTTC
D gene: .; V gene: TRBV5-1; clone size: .; J gene: TRBJ2-1; CDR3 protein: CASSLNWNEQFF; CDR3 DNA: TGCGCCAGCAGCTTAAATTGGAATGAGCAGTTCTTC
D gene: .; V gene: TRBV7-2; clone size: many; J gene: TRBJ2-3; CDR3 protein: CASSLARGLGAGRGDTQYF; CDR3 DNA: TGTGCCAGCAGCTTAGCCAGGGGGTTGGGAGCGGGCCGTGGAGATACGCAGTATTTT
D gene: TRBD2; V gene: TRBV3-1; clone size: .; J gene: TRBJ2-5; CDR3 protein: CASSQDPGGGETQYF; CDR3 DNA: TGTGCCAGCAGCCAAGACCCGGGAGGGGGTGAGACCCAGTACTTC
D gene: .; V gene: TRBV27; clone size: few; J gene: TRBJ2-2; CDR3 protein: CASSSGIGPGELFF; CDR3 DNA: TGTGCCAGCAGTTCAGGAATAGGTCCAGGGGAGCTGTTTTTT
D gene: TRBD2; V gene: TRBV9; clone size: once; J gene: TRBJ2-1; CDR3 protein: CASSVADIAGLGYNEQFF; CDR3 DNA: TGTGCCAGCAGCGTAGCCGACATAGCGGGATTGGGGTACAATGAGCAGTTCTTC
D gene: TRBD1; V gene: TRBV28; clone size: .; J gene: TRBJ1-5; CDR3 protein: CASSSPGQGPFEHF; CDR3 DNA: TGTGCCAGCAGTTCGCCGGGACAGGGGCCCTTCGAGCATTTT
D gene: .; V gene: TRBV5-1; clone size: .; J gene: TRBJ2-1; CDR3 protein: CASSLGSFENNEQFF; CDR3 DNA: TGCGCCAGCAGCTTGGGGTCCTTCGAGAACAATGAGCAGTTCTTC
D gene: .; V gene: TRBV20-1; clone size: few; J gene: TRBJ2-3; CDR3 protein: CSARNPNTDTQYF; CDR3 DNA: TGCAGTGCTAGAAATCCTAACACAGATACGCAGTATTTT
D gene: .; V gene: TRBV7-9; clone size: .; J gene: TRBJ1-1; CDR3 protein: CASTLGAGNTEAFF; CDR3 DNA: TGTGCCAGCACCCTAGGGGCAGGGAACACTGAAGCTTTCTTT
D gene: TRBD2; V gene: TRBV27; clone size: .; J gene: TRBJ2-7; CDR3 protein: CASRLAGDANEQYF; CDR3 DNA: TGTGCCAGCAGATTAGCGGGAGACGCCAACGAGCAGTACTTC
D gene: TRBD2; V gene: TRBV6-2/TRBV6-3; clone size: few; J gene: TRBJ2-5; CDR3 protein: CASRRLAGGLETQYF; CDR3 DNA: TGTGCCAGCAGGAGACTAGCGGGGGGGCTTGAGACCCAGTACTTC